These 21 T cell receptor beta chains were all obtained from the same sample, sequenced in a study of T cell repertoires in cytomegalovirus infection. TCRdb independently ran MiXCR on the reads; one entry per CDR3 protein. The sample gives approximately 990,000 distinct CDR3 sequences, roughly a third of which show up once; 13% is in the top ten. These TCRs' antigens remain unknown. The sample in question was cultured CD8+ T cells from PBMCs, obtained from culture after CMV antigen stimulation. Receptor source: a human donor in good health (CMV status not recorded). Some clones in this sample may be carry-over from other donors' samples.

The gene calls are TRBV7-4 and TRBJ2-7; D is possibly TRBD1 (6 bases). Germline CDR1 reads SGHVT; CDR2 reads SQSDAQ. The length of the CDR3 is 14 residues. The V gene lost 4 bases and the J gene lost 4 bases, with 14 bases spanning the gap. The CDR3 loop is CASSSPGQDYEQYV. The CDR3 nucleotides are TGTGCCAGCAGCTCCCCGGGACAAGATTACGAGCAGTACGTC.

This clonotype showed up many times. The chain combines TRBV12-3 or TRBV12-4 with TRBJ2-7, with D perhaps TRBD2 (5 bases). The length of the CDR3 is 15 residues. V shed 6 bases and J shed 0 bases, with 15 bases lying between them. CDR3 nucleotide sequence: TGTGCCAGCAGCACTAGTGGTAGGAACTCCTACGAGCAGTACTTC. Residues: CASSTSGRNSYEQYF.

With respect to this clonotype: Lacking the conserved final phenylalanine or tryptophan, this CDR3 likely reflects a read error. The chain couples TRBV24-1 to TRBJ1-2; D is uncertain. Germline V lookup: CDR1 KGHDR, CDR2 SFDVKD. V lost 5 bases and J 2 bases, leaving 11 bases between the germline ends. This CDR3 contains 14 residues. CDR3 amino acids: CATSGPGPNYGYTL. Here the CDR3 DNA reads TGTGCCACCAGTGGACCCGGGCCCAACTATGGCTACACCCTC.

This clonotype was seen ten or more times. The genes are TRBV7-8 and TRBJ2-7; possibly TRBD1 for D (6 bases). The CDR3 is 16 amino acids. Germline values: CDR1 SGHVS, CDR2 FQNEAQ. V gave up 3 bases and J gave up 0 bases, with 15 bases separating them. In nucleotides, the CDR3 is TGTGCCAGCAGCTTCCCTGTAGGGACAAGCTCCTACGAGCAGTACGTC. This codes for CASSFPVGTSSYEQYV.

This chain joins TRBV29-1 and TRBJ2-6, with TRBD1 identical over 7 bases. V was pared by 7 bases and J by 6 bases, with 6 bases of the junction left unmatched. The CDR3 is 13 residues long. Germline CDR1 reads SQVTM; CDR2 reads ANQGSEA. The CDR3 DNA follows: TGCAGCGGCATTACAGGGGTGGCCAACGTCCTGACTTTC. Translated, it gives CSGITGVANVLTF.

The rearrangement uses TRBV5-1 and TRBJ2-7; maybe TRBD1 (5 bases). CDR1 SGHRS and CDR2 YFSETQ come from the germline V gene. The germline V and J ends were trimmed by 6 bases and 0 bases, with 13 bases remaining between them. The CDR3 extends over 14 amino acids. CDR3 sequence reads: CASTPTGLSYEQYF. DNA for the CDR3: TGCGCCAGCACACCAACAGGCCTCTCCTACGAGCAGTACTTC.

The chain uses TRBV18 and TRBJ2-1; D perhaps matches TRBD2 (6 bases). Germline values: CDR1 KGHSH, CDR2 LQKENI. With 5 bases removed from V and 5 bases from J, the gap between germline ends came to 16 bases. CDR3 length: 15 amino acids. The CDR3 sequence: CASSSGRGLNNEQFF. CDR3 DNA: TGTGCCAGCTCATCGGGCCGGGGACTCAACAATGAGCAGTTCTTC. The complete variable domain, with remaining parts taken from reference TRBV18 and TRBJ2-1, reads NAGVMQNPRHLVRRRGQEARLRCSPMKGHSHVYWYRQLPEEGLKFMVYLQKENIIDESGMPKERFSAEFPKEGPSILRIQQVVRGDSAAYFCASSSGRGLNNEQFFGPGTRLTVL.

The chain links TRBV12-3 or TRBV12-4 to TRBJ1-3; D unclear. There are 14 residues in the CDR3. V shed 6 bases and J shed 0 bases, with 9 bases lying between them. The DNA for the CDR3 is TGTGCCAGCAGGTCTGTGAGCTCTGGAAACACCATATATTTT. This codes for CASRSVSSGNTIYF.

The rearrangement links TRBV10-2 to TRBJ2-2, with TRBD2 matching 7 bases. The CDR3 runs 16 residues. With V trimmed by 6 bases and J by 2 bases, 9 bases remained unmatched. Germline lookup yields CDR1 WSHSY and CDR2 SAAADI. CDR3 coding DNA: TGCGCCAGCAGCTCCGACGGGGGGTTAAACACCGGGGAGCTGTTTTTT. Its protein is CASSSDGGLNTGELFF.

The V call is TRBV11-3, the J call TRBJ1-1; TRBD1 matches 7 bases. CDR1 and CDR2 (germline): SGHNT, YENEEA. This CDR3 contains 15 residues. The V and J ends lost 5 bases and 5 bases, in that order; junction bases with no gene match: 11. The CDR3 DNA is TGTGCCAGCAGCCCCGGAGGGGGCGGACTGACTGAAGCTTTCTTT. It translates to CASSPGGGGLTEAFF.

The V and J genes are TRBV7-9 and TRBJ2-3, with TRBD2 matching over 7 bases. V dropped 5 bases and J dropped 0; count of bases not matched to a gene: 14. Germline V CDR1 and CDR2: SEHNR, FQNEAQ (reference sequence). The CDR3 is made up of 18 amino acids. CDR3: CASSPPGVAGVSTDTQYF. The CDR3 nucleotides read TGTGCCAGCAGCCCCCCCGGGGTGGCGGGGGTGAGCACAGATACGCAGTATTTT.

The V and J genes are TRBV7-6 and TRBJ2-6; D is undetermined. This CDR3 is built from 19 residues. V was cut by 5 bases and J by 0 bases, with 20 bases left in between. Looked up from germline, CDR1 is SGHVS and CDR2 is FNYEAQ. CDR3 nucleotides: TGTGCCAGCAGCACCACGGACGTACCTCTTCACTCTGGGGCCAACGTCCTGACTTTC. Protein: CASSTTDVPLHSGANVLTF.

This chain uses TRBV7-9 with TRBJ2-7; 9 bases align to TRBD1. The CDR3 sequence is 17 residues long. Losses at the gene ends were 6 bases for V and 7 bases for J; bases not matched to a gene: 19. Germline CDR1 reads SEHNR; CDR2 reads FQNEAQ (reference sequence). CDR3 amino acids: CASSPRDREDWALEQYV. DNA of the CDR3: TGTGCCAGCAGTCCCCGGGACAGGGAAGACTGGGCCCTTGAGCAGTACGTC.

The chain recombines TRBV7-9 with TRBJ2-3; possibly TRBD1 for D (6 bases). CDR1 and CDR2 (germline): SEHNR, FQNEAQ (reference sequence). Trimming cost V 7 bases and J 7 bases, with 21 bases left between them. The CDR3 contains 15 residues. The CDR3 DNA is TGTGCCAGCACGCTCTTGGGGGCCGGACCAAATACGCAGTATTTT. Translated, it gives CASTLLGAGPNTQYF.

This clonotype was recorded a few times. The chain uses TRBV29-1 and TRBJ2-7, with TRBD1 identical over 11 bases. CDR3 length equals 14 residues. Germline V gene lookup returns CDR1 SQVTM and CDR2 ANQGSEA. With 4 bases clipped from V and 2 bases from J, the junction kept 4 bases outside the gene matches. CDR3 sequence (DNA): TGCAGCGTTGCCGGGACAGGGGGGGCCTACGAGCAGTACTTC. It is translated as CSVAGTGGAYEQYF.

This chain connects TRBV6-6 to TRBJ1-2, with 9 bases lining up with TRBD1. Germline CDR1 and CDR2: MNHNY and SVGAGI (reference sequence). The CDR3 totals 16 residues. J was trimmed by 4 bases and V by 1 base; bases with no gene match: 7. CDR3 residues: CASSYFQQGAIYGYTF. The CDR3, as DNA: TGTGCCAGCAGTTACTTTCAACAGGGGGCGATCTATGGCTACACCTTC.

The J gene is TRBJ1-1, the V gene TRBV6-1; D is undetermined. Trimming cost V 1 base and J 1 base, with 7 bases left between them. There are 14 residues in the CDR3. Germline V gives CDR1 MNHNS, CDR2 SASEGT. The CDR3 region has the DNA TGTGCCAGCAGTGAAGACCAACCGAACACTGAAGCTTTCTTT. Amino acid sequence: CASSEDQPNTEAFF.

The rearrangement uses TRBV7-9 and TRBJ2-1; 12 nucleotides agree with TRBD2. The CDR3 is 20 residues long. The ends lost 1 base at V and 0 bases at J; junction bases unmatched: 10. Germline V gives CDR1 SEHNR, CDR2 FQNEAQ (reference sequence). CDR3 amino acids: CASSLDFWTSGESSYNEQFF. The CDR3 DNA sequence: TGTGCCAGCAGCTTAGATTTTTGGACTAGCGGGGAGAGCTCCTACAATGAGCAGTTCTTC.

This clonotype was observed many times. The chain links TRBV4-1 to TRBJ1-1, with a possible D match to TRBD1 (6 bases). Germline V lookup: CDR1 MGHRA, CDR2 YSYEKL. The CDR3 extends over 14 amino acids. Trimming cost V 0 bases and J 1 base, with 6 bases left between them. CDR3 DNA sequence: TGCGCCAGCAGCCAAGAGGGGGCGAACACTGAAGCTTTCTTT. It yields the protein CASSQEGANTEAFF.

This clonotype was detected a few times. This chain links TRBV6-5 with TRBJ1-2, with D perhaps matching TRBD1 (6 bases). Deletions cut 2 bases from V and 1 base from J, with 11 bases between. Looked up from germline, CDR1 is MNHEY and CDR2 is SVGAGI. The CDR3 consists of 15 residues. The CDR3 loop reads CASSYNREINYGYTF. The CDR3 DNA sequence: TGTGCCAGCAGTTACAACAGGGAGATTAACTATGGCTACACCTTC.

This clonotype was detected many times. The gene calls are TRBV7-8 and TRBJ2-5; D is ambiguous. Trimming removed 5 bases from V and 9 bases from J, with 10 bases in between. The CDR3 runs 11 residues. Germline V gene lookup returns CDR1 SGHVS and CDR2 FQNEAQ. CDR3 bases: TGTGCCAGCAGCCTCCCCGGCCCCCAGTACTTC. It yields the protein CASSLPGPQYF.